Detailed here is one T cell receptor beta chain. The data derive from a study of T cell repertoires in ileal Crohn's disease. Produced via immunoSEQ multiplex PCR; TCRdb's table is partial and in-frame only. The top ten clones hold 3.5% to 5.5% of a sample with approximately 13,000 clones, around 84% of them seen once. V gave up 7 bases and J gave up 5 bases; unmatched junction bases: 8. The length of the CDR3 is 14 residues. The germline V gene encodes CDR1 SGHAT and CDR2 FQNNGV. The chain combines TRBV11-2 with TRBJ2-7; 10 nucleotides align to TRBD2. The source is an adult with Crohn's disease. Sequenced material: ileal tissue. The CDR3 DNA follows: TGTGCCAGCACCGTAGCGGGGGGACCTAACGAGCAGTACTTC. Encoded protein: CASTVAGGPNEQYF.